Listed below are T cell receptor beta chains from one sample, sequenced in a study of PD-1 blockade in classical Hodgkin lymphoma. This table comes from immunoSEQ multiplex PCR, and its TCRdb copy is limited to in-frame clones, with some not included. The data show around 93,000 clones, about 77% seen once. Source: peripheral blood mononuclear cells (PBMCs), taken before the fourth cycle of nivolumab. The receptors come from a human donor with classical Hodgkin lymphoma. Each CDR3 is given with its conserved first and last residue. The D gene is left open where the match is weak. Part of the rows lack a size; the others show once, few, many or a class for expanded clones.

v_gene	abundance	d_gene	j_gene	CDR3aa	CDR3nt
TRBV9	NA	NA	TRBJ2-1	CASSVDPSPLSYNEQFF	TGTGCCAGCAGCGTTGACCCAAGTCCCCTATCCTACAATGAGCAGTTCTTC
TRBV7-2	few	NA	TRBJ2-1	CASSLNRGASDEQFF	TGTGCCAGCAGCTTAAACAGGGGCGCTAGCGATGAGCAGTTCTTC
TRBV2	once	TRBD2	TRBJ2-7	CATRLAPLSYEQYF	TGTGCCACCAGACTAGCCCCGTTATCCTACGAGCAGTACTTC
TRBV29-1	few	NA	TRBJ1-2	CSVEVRDGYGYTF	TGCAGCGTTGAAGTTAGGGACGGCTATGGCTACACCTTC
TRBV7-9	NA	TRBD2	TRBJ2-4	CASSLGLASVYLAKNIQYF	TGTGCCAGCAGCTTAGGACTAGCTTCCGTTTACCTAGCCAAAAACATTCAGTACTTC
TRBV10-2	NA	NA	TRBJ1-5	CATKPPPASNQPQHF	TGCGCCACCAAGCCTCCCCCGGCAAGCAATCAGCCCCAGCATTTT
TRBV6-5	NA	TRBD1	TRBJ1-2	CASSSRTGRGYGYTF	TGTGCCAGCAGTTCCCGGACAGGGCGTGGGTATGGCTACACCTTC
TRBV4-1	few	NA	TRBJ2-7	CASSQLQGPYEQYF	TGCGCCAGCAGCCAGCTACAGGGTCCCTACGAGCAGTACTTC
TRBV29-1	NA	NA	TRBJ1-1	CSARGGTEAFF	TGCAGCGCTAGAGGGGGCACTGAAGCTTTCTTT
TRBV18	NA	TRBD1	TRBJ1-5	CASRGQGANQPQHF	TGTGCCAGCCGCGGACAGGGGGCAAATCAGCCCCAGCATTTT
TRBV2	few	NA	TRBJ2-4	CASNRLAKNIQYF	TGTGCCAGCAATAGACTAGCCAAAAACATTCAGTACTTC
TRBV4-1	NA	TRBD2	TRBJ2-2	CASGRTSGVGGELFF	TGCGCCAGCGGCCGGACTAGCGGGGTTGGCGGGGAGCTGTTTTTT
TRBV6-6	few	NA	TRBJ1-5	CASRQGTGNQPQHF	TGTGCCAGCAGGCAGGGTACTGGCAATCAGCCCCAGCATTTT
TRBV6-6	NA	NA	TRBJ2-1	CASGEGTRGRGHEQFF	TGTGCCAGTGGGGAGGGGACAAGGGGCCGGGGGCATGAGCAGTTCTTC
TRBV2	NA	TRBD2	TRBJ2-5	CASSELRAGVGETQYF	TGTGCCAGCAGTGAACTACGAGCGGGGGTGGGAGAGACCCAGTACTTC
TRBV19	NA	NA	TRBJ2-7	CASSMGQGRNEQYF	TGTGCCAGTAGTATGGGGCAGGGTCGGAACGAGCAGTACTTC
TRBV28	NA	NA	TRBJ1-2	CASSLGPYGYTF	TGTGCCAGCAGTCTAGGGCCGTATGGCTACACCTTC